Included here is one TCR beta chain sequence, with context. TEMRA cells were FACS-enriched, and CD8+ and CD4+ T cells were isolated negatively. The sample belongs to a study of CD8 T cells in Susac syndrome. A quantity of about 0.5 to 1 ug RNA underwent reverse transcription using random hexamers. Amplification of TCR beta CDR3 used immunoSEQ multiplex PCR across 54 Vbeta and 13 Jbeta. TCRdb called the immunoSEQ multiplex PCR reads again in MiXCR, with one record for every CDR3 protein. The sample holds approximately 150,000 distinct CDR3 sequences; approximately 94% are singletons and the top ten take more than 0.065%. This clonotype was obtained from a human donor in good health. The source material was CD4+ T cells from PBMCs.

CDR3 protein: CASSPPGHSYEQYF. As DNA, the CDR3 is TGTGCCAGCAGCCCGCCCGGGCACTCCTACGAGCAGTACTTC. The chain recombines TRBV7-9 with TRBJ2-7, with D unclear. The CDR3 extends over 14 amino acids. Deletions cut 5 bases from V and 0 bases from J, with 11 bases between. The germline CDR1 and CDR2 sequences are SEHNR and FQNEAQ (reference sequence).